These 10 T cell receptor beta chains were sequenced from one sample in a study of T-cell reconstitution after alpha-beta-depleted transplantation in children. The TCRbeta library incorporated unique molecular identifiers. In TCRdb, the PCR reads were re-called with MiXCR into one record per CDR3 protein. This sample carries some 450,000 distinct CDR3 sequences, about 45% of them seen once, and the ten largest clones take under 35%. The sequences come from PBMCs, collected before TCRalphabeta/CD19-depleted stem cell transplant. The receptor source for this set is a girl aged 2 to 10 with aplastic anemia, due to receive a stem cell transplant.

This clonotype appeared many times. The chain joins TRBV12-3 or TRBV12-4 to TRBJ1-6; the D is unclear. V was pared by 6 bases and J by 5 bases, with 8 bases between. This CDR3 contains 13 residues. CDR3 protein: CASSQRDNSPLHF. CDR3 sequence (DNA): TGTGCCAGCAGCCAGAGGGATAATTCACCCCTCCACTTT.

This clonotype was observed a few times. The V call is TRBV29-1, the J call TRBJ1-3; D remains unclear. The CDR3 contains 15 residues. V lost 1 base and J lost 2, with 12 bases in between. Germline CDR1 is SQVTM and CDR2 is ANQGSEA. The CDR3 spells CSVEGGAGPGNTIYF. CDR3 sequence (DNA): TGCAGCGTTGAAGGGGGAGCAGGCCCTGGAAACACCATATATTTT.

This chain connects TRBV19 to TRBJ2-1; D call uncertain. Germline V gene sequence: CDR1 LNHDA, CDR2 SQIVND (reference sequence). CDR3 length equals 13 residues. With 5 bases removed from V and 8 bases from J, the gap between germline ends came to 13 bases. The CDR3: CASSSPLAHEQFF. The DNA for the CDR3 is TGTGCCAGTAGTTCCCCGCTGGCCCATGAGCAGTTCTTC.

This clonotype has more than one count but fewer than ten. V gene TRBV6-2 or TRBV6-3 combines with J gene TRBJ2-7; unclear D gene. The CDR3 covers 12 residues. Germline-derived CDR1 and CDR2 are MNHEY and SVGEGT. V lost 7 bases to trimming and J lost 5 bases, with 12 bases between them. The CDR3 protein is CASKETDHEQYF. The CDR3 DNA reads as TGTGCCAGCAAAGAGACGGACCACGAGCAGTACTTC.

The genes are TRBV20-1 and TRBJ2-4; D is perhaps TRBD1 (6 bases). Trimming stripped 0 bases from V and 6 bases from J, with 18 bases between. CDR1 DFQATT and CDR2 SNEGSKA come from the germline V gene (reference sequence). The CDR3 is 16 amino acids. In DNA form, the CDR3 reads TGCAGTGCTAGAGATCCGTCCGAGGGGGTTGGAAACATTCAGTACTTC. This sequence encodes CSARDPSEGVGNIQYF.

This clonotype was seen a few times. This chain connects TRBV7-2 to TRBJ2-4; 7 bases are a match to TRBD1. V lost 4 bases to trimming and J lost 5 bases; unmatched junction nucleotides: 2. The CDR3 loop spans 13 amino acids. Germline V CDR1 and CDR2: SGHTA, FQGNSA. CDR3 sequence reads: CASSSDRQNIQYF. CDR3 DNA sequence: TGTGCCAGCAGCTCGGACAGGCAAAACATTCAGTACTTC.

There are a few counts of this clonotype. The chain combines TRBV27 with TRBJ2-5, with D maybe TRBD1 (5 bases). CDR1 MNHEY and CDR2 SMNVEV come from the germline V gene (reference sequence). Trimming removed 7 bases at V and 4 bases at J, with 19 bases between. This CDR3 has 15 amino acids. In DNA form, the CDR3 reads TGTGCCAGCACTCTAGGGGCCTCCCCCAGAGAGACCCAGTACTTC. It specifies CASTLGASPRETQYF.

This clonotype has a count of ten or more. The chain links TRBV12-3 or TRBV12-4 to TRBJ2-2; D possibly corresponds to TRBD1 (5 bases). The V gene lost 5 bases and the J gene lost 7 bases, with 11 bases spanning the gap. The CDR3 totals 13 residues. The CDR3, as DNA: TGTGCCAGCAGTATAGGGGCGTACGGGGAGCTGTTTTTT. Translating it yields CASSIGAYGELFF.

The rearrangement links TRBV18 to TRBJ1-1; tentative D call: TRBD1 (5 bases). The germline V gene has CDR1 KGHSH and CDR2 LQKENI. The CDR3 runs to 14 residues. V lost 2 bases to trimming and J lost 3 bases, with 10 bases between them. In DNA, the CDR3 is TGTGCCAGCTCACCAGGGGGGGTTGACACTGAAGCTTTCTTT. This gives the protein CASSPGGVDTEAFF.

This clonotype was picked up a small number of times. CDR3: CASSQLQGGGYEQYF. CDR3 sequence (DNA): TGTGCCAGCAGCCAACTTCAAGGCGGGGGCTACGAGCAGTACTTC. The chain is built from TRBV3-1 and TRBJ2-7; 7 bases agree with TRBD2. The CDR3 is 15 residues long. V lost 2 bases, J lost 3 bases, and 7 bases stayed unmatched. CDR1 and CDR2 from the germline V gene are LGHDT and YNNKEL (reference sequence).